One sample yielded the 25 T cell receptor beta chains listed below, sequenced in a study of patients and donors after allogeneic stem cell transplantation. TCRdb reprocessed the RT-PCR reads with MiXCR, giving one entry per CDR3 protein. Here the sample spans 70,000 to 85,000 distinct CDR3 sequences, less than 30% being singletons. The sequenced sample consisted of blood, either unsorted or a sorted T cell fraction (not recorded which). The receptor set was obtained from a human donor who was either an allogeneic HSCT recipient or a stem cell or donor lymphocyte infusion donor (not recorded which). It is not recorded whose cells these are; they may come from a transplant donor.

The CDR3 bases are TGCGCCAGCAGCTTGGGAGCACAGTGGGATGAGCAGTTCTTC. Amino acid sequence: CASSLGAQWDEQFF. The chain recombines TRBV5-1 with TRBJ2-1, with D hard to call. This CDR3 is 14 amino acids long. The germline V and J ends were trimmed by 0 bases and 8 bases, with 12 bases remaining between them. CDR1 and CDR2 (germline): SGHRS, YFSETQ. The complete variable domain, with remaining parts taken from reference TRBV5-1 and TRBJ2-1, reads KAGVTQTPRYLIKTRGQQVTLSCSPISGHRSVSWYQQTPGQGLQFLFEYFSETQRNKGNFPGRFSGRQFSNSRSEMNVSTLELGDSALYLCASSLGAQWDEQFFGPGTRLTVL.

This clonotype was detected a few times. This sequence joins TRBV10-3 and TRBJ1-2; 10 positions agree with TRBD1. Germline CDR1 ENHRY, CDR2 SYGVKD. The CDR3 spans 14 residues. Losses at the gene ends were 3 bases for V and 7 bases for J; bases not matched to a gene: 5. The CDR3 nucleotides are TGTGCCATCAGTGACCGGGACAGGGGATCTGGCTACACCTTC. This gives the protein CAISDRDRGSGYTF.

The V gene is TRBV11-1, the J gene TRBJ2-7, with D perhaps being TRBD1 or TRBD2 (5 bases each). The CDR3 runs to 14 residues. Trimming took off 3 bases at V and 0 bases at J, with 9 bases between the two ends. Germline V lookup: CDR1 SGHAT, CDR2 FQDESV (reference sequence). The CDR3 region is CASSFGTPSYEQYF. The DNA of the CDR3 is TGTGCCAGCAGCTTCGGGACCCCCTCCTACGAGCAGTACTTC.

This clonotype was observed a few times. The gene calls are TRBV14 and TRBJ1-1; 9 bases fit TRBD1. Per the germline V gene, CDR1 is SGHDN and CDR2 is FVKESK. The CDR3 runs to 15 residues. Trimming at V came to 5 bases and at J to 4 bases, leaving 8 bases not matched to a gene. CDR3 nucleotides: TGTGCCAGCAGCAGTCGACAGGGGGTTGTCACTGAAGCTTTCTTT. Translated, it gives CASSSRQGVVTEAFF.

Ten or more counts support this clonotype. The J gene is TRBJ1-1, the V gene TRBV6-6, with TRBD1 matching 9 bases. Germline CDR1 MNHNY, CDR2 SVGAGI (reference sequence). V was pared by 5 bases and J by 0 bases, with 13 bases of the junction left unmatched. This CDR3 spans 18 amino acids. The CDR3 is CASSTLPGQGYMNTEAFF. The CDR3 nucleotides are TGTGCCAGCAGTACATTACCGGGACAGGGCTACATGAACACTGAAGCTTTCTTT.

The chain joins TRBV3-1 to TRBJ2-1; 11 bases map to TRBD2. The germline V gene has CDR1 LGHDT and CDR2 YNNKEL (reference sequence). Trimming removed 4 bases from V and 4 bases from J; junction bases left unmatched: 3. This CDR3 has 15 residues. CDR3 amino acids: CASSPTSGEYNEQFF. CDR3 nucleotides: TGTGCCAGCAGCCCGACTAGCGGGGAGTACAATGAGCAGTTCTTC.

J is TRBJ2-7 and V is TRBV6-2 or TRBV6-3, with 12 bases that match TRBD2. The CDR3 is 18 amino acids. V was clipped by 7 bases and J by 4 bases; unmatched bases: 17. CDR1 and CDR2 (germline): MNHEY, SVGEGT. The CDR3 sequence is CASTPDRTSGIEPYEQYF. In nucleotides, the CDR3 is TGTGCCAGCACTCCTGACAGGACTAGCGGGATCGAACCTTACGAGCAGTACTTC.

The V and J genes are TRBV10-3 and TRBJ2-3, with 8 positions matching TRBD2. CDR1 is ENHRY and CDR2 is SYGVKD in the germline V gene. The CDR3 covers 14 residues. V shed 6 bases and J 6 bases; nucleotides not matched to a gene: 8. CDR3 nucleotides: TGTGCCATCAGCCCCTCGGGGGGGCCGGATACGCAGTATTTT. This gives the protein CAISPSGGPDTQYF.

The chain uses TRBV4-2 and TRBJ2-7; D is unresolved. CDR3 length equals 15 residues. Germline V gives CDR1 LGHNA, CDR2 YNFKEQ. V lost 0 bases to trimming and J lost 4 bases, with 13 bases between them. DNA of the CDR3: TGTGCCAGCAGCCAAGAATTCAACTTCGCGTACGAGCAGTACTTC. Encoded protein: CASSQEFNFAYEQYF.

The chain employs TRBV5-1 and TRBJ2-5; 7 bases match TRBD2. Germline V gene lookup returns CDR1 SGHRS and CDR2 YFSETQ. This CDR3 is built from 13 residues. V shed 0 bases, J shed 5 bases, and the junction held 1 base outside the gene matches. The CDR3 DNA sequence: TGCGCCAGCAGCTTGGTGCGGGAGGAGACCCAGTACTTC. This codes for CASSLVREETQYF.

This clonotype has just a few counts. The V and J genes are TRBV29-1 and TRBJ1-1; D gene unclear. The V gene's germline CDR1 is SQVTM and CDR2 ANQGSEA. V shed 4 bases and J shed 0 bases, with 15 bases lying between them. CDR3 length equals 15 residues. CDR3 bases: TGCAGCGTTGTAATTCCGTTCTCCTTGAACACTGAAGCTTTCTTT. This sequence encodes CSVVIPFSLNTEAFF.

The chain carries TRBV9 and TRBJ2-5; D is unresolved. CDR1 and CDR2 (germline): SGDLS, YYNGEE. The CDR3 contains 15 residues. Trimming left V 0 bases short and J 4 bases short, with 13 bases between. The CDR3 coding sequence is TGTGCCAGCAGCGTAGTGGTAGACGGCCTAGAGACCCAGTACTTC. Its translation is CASSVVVDGLETQYF. Complete variable domain (other parts from reference TRBV9 and TRBJ2-5): DSGVTQTPKHLITATGQRVTLRCSPRSGDLSVYWYQQSLDQGLQFLIQYYNGEERAKGNILERFSAQQFPDLHSELNLSSLELGDSALYFCASSVVVDGLETQYFGPGTRLLVL.

The gene calls are TRBV20-1 and TRBJ2-7, with TRBD1 identical over 7 bases. V gave up 2 bases and J gave up 2 bases; unmatched junction bases: 3. Germline V gene lookup returns CDR1 DFQATT and CDR2 SNEGSKA (reference sequence). The CDR3 totals 13 residues. CDR3 sequence: CSARSTGAYEQYF. DNA for the CDR3: TGCAGTGCTAGATCCACAGGGGCCTACGAGCAGTACTTC.

This clonotype was counted many times. This chain connects TRBV3-1 to TRBJ1-1; no firm D call. V dropped 1 base and J dropped 11 bases, with 17 bases sitting between them. The CDR3 runs to 14 residues. In germline, CDR1 is LGHDT, CDR2 YNNKEL (reference sequence). CDR3 protein: CASSQGLGLRVAFF. The CDR3 DNA reads TGTGCCAGCAGCCAAGGTCTGGGCCTGAGAGTGGCTTTCTTT.

The chain recombines TRBV9 with TRBJ2-1; D remains unclear. Germline-derived CDR1 and CDR2 are SGDLS and YYNGEE. CDR3 size: 12 residues. The V and J ends lost 7 bases and 6 bases respectively, with 11 bases between them. The CDR3 sequence is CASHDGLNEQFF. For the CDR3, the DNA is TGTGCCAGCCACGACGGCCTCAATGAGCAGTTCTTC. Combining the CDR3 with reference TRBV9 and TRBJ2-1 gives the whole variable domain DSGVTQTPKHLITATGQRVTLRCSPRSGDLSVYWYQQSLDQGLQFLIQYYNGEERAKGNILERFSAQQFPDLHSELNLSSLELGDSALYFCASHDGLNEQFFGPGTRLTVL.

A few counts support this clonotype. The chain has TRBV20-1 and TRBJ1-1; 10 nucleotides align to TRBD1. The J segment lost 6 bases and the V segment lost 1 base, leaving 8 bases of the junction unmatched. The germline CDR1 and CDR2 sequences are DFQATT and SNEGSKA (reference sequence). The CDR3 spans 15 residues. The CDR3 bases are TGCAGTGCTAGAGGTTGGACAGGGGGAAAAGCTGAAGCTTTCTTT. Encoded protein: CSARGWTGGKAEAFF.

The chain carries TRBV6-2 or TRBV6-3 and TRBJ2-5, with D hard to call. CDR3 length: 11 amino acids. The germline V gene has CDR1 MNHEY and CDR2 SVGEGT. Trimming removed 5 bases at V and 4 bases at J, with 5 bases between. The CDR3 DNA sequence: TGTGCCAGCAGTGGATCAGAGACCCAGTACTTC. Encoded protein: CASSGSETQYF.

The chain uses TRBV5-1 and TRBJ2-7, with 7 bases fitting TRBD1. CDR3 size: 15 residues. CDR1 and CDR2 from the germline V gene are SGHRS and YFSETQ. Unmatched junction bases numbered 9, after V lost 0 bases and J lost 6 bases. This CDR3 reads CASSLGGTDSLEQYF. The CDR3 bases are TGCGCCAGCAGCTTGGGAGGGACAGACTCACTCGAGCAGTACTTC.

J is TRBJ1-3 and V is TRBV4-3; a possible D gene is TRBD1 (6 bases). The V end was cut by 4 bases, the J end by 2 bases, with 12 bases between. This CDR3 region has 15 residues. Germline V gene data show CDR1 as LGHNA and CDR2 as YSLEER. The CDR3 DNA reads as TGCGCCAGCAGCCTGGGACATCCCGCTGGAAACACCATATATTTT. It codes for CASSLGHPAGNTIYF.

The V call is TRBV4-1, the J call TRBJ2-7; no firm D call. Trimming shortened V by 4 bases and J by 2 bases, and 9 bases separated the two germline ends. From germline, CDR1 is MGHRA and CDR2 YSYEKL. The CDR3 has 13 amino acids. The CDR3 DNA follows: TGCGCCAGCAGCCGGGTCCCGACCTACGAGCAGTACTTC. It specifies CASSRVPTYEQYF.

This sequence joins TRBV20-1 and TRBJ2-7; 10 nucleotides agree with TRBD1. The CDR3 runs to 15 residues. Trimming took 4 bases from V and 2 from J; bases not matched to a gene: 8. Germline-derived CDR1 and CDR2 are DFQATT and SNEGSKA (reference sequence). The CDR3: CSAKEGQGFAYEQYF. The CDR3 bases are TGCAGTGCTAAAGAGGGACAGGGGTTCGCCTACGAGCAGTACTTC.

This clonotype has only a few counts. The V and J genes are TRBV12-3 or TRBV12-4 and TRBJ2-5, with D possibly being TRBD1 or TRBD2 (5 bases each). CDR3 length equals 15 residues. V was pared by 6 bases and J by 6 bases, with 20 bases between. The CDR3 DNA reads TGTGCCAGCAGACCCCAGGGCTTAGGGACGCAGACCCAGTACTTC. Encoded protein: CASRPQGLGTQTQYF.

This clonotype has more than one count but fewer than ten. The chain employs TRBV18 and TRBJ1-1; D is perhaps TRBD1 (6 bases). Germline V gene data show CDR1 as KGHSH and CDR2 as LQKENI. The CDR3 sequence is 16 residues long. V gave up 6 bases and J gave up 0 bases, with 17 bases separating them. The CDR3 reads CASSGALVAMNTEAFF. CDR3 DNA sequence: TGTGCCAGCTCGGGGGCTCTGGTAGCCATGAACACTGAAGCTTTCTTT.

This clonotype was seen more than once but under ten times. The chain is built from TRBV20-1 and TRBJ1-5; D possibly corresponds to TRBD1 (5 bases). This CDR3 contains 14 residues. Deletions cut 0 bases from V and 0 bases from J, with 6 bases between. Germline CDR1 DFQATT, CDR2 SNEGSKA (reference sequence). The CDR3 sequence: CSARDRGSNQPQHF. Written as DNA, the CDR3 is TGCAGTGCTAGAGATAGGGGTAGCAATCAGCCCCAGCATTTT.

This rearrangement joins TRBV20-1 to TRBJ2-1, with 11 nucleotides matching TRBD2. This CDR3 comprises 14 residues. The junction had 4 bases not matched to a gene; V was cut back by 7 bases and J by 2 bases. Germline CDR1 and CDR2: DFQATT and SNEGSKA (reference sequence). In DNA, the CDR3 is TGCAGTGTTGATAGCGGGGGGGCCTACAATGAGCAGTTCTTC. This sequence encodes CSVDSGGAYNEQFF.